Below are 7 T cell receptor beta chains sequenced from a single sample in a study of blood T cells in healthy people across ages. Through a sample-barcoded 5' primer and a J-beta primer mix, a second PCR was run for roughly 6 to 11 cycles. Each CDR3 protein is one row after TCRdb ran MiXCR on the 5' RACE reads. The table shows about 640,000 distinct CDR3 sequences, with roughly 31% occurring only once. The sequenced sample consisted of blood. These receptors were obtained from a woman aged 80 or over in good health.

This clonotype was found many times. The chain combines TRBV30 with TRBJ1-2; D is perhaps TRBD1 (5 bases). Trimming took 2 bases from V and 3 from J, leaving 10 bases between them. Looked up from germline, CDR1 is GTSNPN and CDR2 is SVGIG (reference sequence). This CDR3 has 13 amino acids. In DNA, the CDR3 is TGTGCCTGGAGTCTGGGACGCGACTATGGCTACACCTTC. This sequence encodes CAWSLGRDYGYTF.

This clonotype was found many times. The rearrangement links TRBV2 to TRBJ2-3; TRBD2 is a possible D gene (5 bases). CDR1 is SNHLY, CDR2 FYNNEI, per germline. The CDR3 runs to 15 residues. V gave up 6 bases and J gave up 4 bases, with 17 bases separating them. The CDR3 is CASRETRSPADTQYF. The CDR3 DNA follows: TGTGCCAGCAGGGAAACTAGGTCCCCCGCAGATACGCAGTATTTT.

A few counts support this clonotype. A much larger clone is a single base away; this may be a read error. This chain links TRBV7-9 with TRBJ2-5; D unresolved. The CDR3 has 14 amino acids. Per germline, CDR1 SEHNR and CDR2 FQNEAQ (reference sequence). Trimming pared 1 base from V and 6 bases from J, leaving 12 bases between. The CDR3 loop is CASSLDSGRKTQYF. The CDR3, as DNA: TGTGCCAGCAGCTTAGACTCTGGGCGGAAGACCCAGTACTTC. The variable domain in full, completed from reference TRBV7-9 and TRBJ2-5, reads DTGVSQNPRHKITKRGQNVTFRCDPISEHNRLYWYRQTLGQGPEFLTYFQNEAQLEKSRLLSDRFSAERPKGSFSTLEIQRTEQGDSAMYLCASSLDSGRKTQYFGPGTRLLVL.

This clonotype was seen ten or more times. This rearrangement joins TRBV7-2 to TRBJ2-3, with TRBD2 matching 10 bases. Losses at the gene ends were 2 bases for V and 0 bases for J; bases not matched to a gene: 5. Germline V gives CDR1 SGHTA, CDR2 FQGNSA. The CDR3 contains 17 residues. The CDR3 protein is CASSLRLLAGSTDTQYF. CDR3 sequence (DNA): TGTGCCAGCAGCTTACGCCTACTAGCGGGGAGCACAGATACGCAGTATTTT.

In this sample, this clonotype turned up many times. The V and J genes are TRBV7-2 and TRBJ1-2; 11 bases match TRBD1. The CDR3 has 16 amino acids. Germline V gene data show CDR1 as SGHTA and CDR2 as FQGNSA. Losses at the gene ends were 4 bases for V and 4 bases for J; bases not matched to a gene: 8. CDR3 DNA: TGTGCCAGCAGCTCCGGGACAGGGGGATTTTCCTATGGCTACACCTTC. It translates to CASSSGTGGFSYGYTF.

In its sample, this clonotype was seen many times. The chain uses TRBV20-1 and TRBJ2-1; D gene uncertain. CDR3 size: 16 residues. V lost 2 bases and J lost 0, with 14 bases in between. Germline CDR1 reads DFQATT; CDR2 reads SNEGSKA (reference sequence). The CDR3 sequence: CSARIARLISYNEQFF. Here the CDR3 DNA reads TGCAGTGCTAGAATAGCACGATTAATCTCCTACAATGAGCAGTTCTTC.

This clonotype has a count of ten or more. The rearrangement joins TRBV29-1 to TRBJ2-3; D perhaps matches TRBD1 (7 bases). Germline CDR1 SQVTM, CDR2 ANQGSEA. With 6 bases removed from V and 3 bases from J, the gap between germline ends came to 19 bases. CDR3 length equals 15 residues. CDR3 nucleotide sequence: TGCAGCGTCCGCCCCCCACAGGGGAGGACAGATACGCAGTATTTT. Its protein product is CSVRPPQGRTDTQYF.